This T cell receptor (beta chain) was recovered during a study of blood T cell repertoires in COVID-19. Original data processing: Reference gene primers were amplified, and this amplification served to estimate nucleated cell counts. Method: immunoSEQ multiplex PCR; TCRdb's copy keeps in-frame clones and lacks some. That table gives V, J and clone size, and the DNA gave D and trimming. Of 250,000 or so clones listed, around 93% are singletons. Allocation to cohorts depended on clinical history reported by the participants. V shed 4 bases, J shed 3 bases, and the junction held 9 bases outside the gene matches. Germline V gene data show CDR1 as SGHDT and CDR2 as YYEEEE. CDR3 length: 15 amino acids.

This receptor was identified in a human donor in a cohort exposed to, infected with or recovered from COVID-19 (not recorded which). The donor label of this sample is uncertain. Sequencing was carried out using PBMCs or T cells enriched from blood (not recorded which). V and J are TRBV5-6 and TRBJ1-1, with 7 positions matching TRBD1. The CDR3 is CASSLPTGSDTEAFF. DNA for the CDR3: TGTGCCAGCAGCCTGCCGACAGGGTCGGACACTGAAGCTTTCTTT.